Listed below are T cell receptor beta chains from one sample, sequenced in a study of OX40 agonist ivuxolimab in advanced cancers. The table came from immunoSEQ multiplex PCR; TCRdb's copy has only in-frame clones and leaves some out. The sample lists about 46,000 clones; 65% to 85% were seen once. The starting material was CD4+ or CD8+ T cells sorted from blood, obtained in a trial of the OX40 agonist ivuxolimab. The receptors stem from an adult with an advanced solid tumor such as melanoma, head and neck, liver or kidney cancer. CDR3s include the opening cysteine and the closing phenylalanine or tryptophan. The D gene is left open where the match is weak. Rows give clone size only sometimes, using once, few, many, or a class for an expanded clone.

size | D | J | V | DNA | CDR3
. | . | TRBJ2-3 | TRBV5-1 | TGCGCCAGCAGCTTGGCAGGCGCCGGGGATACGCAGTATTTT | CASSLAGAGDTQYF
. | . | TRBJ1-4 | TRBV9 | TGTGCCAGCAGCGTAGATCTTCGGACTAATGAAAAACTGTTTTTT | CASSVDLRTNEKLFF
once | TRBD1 | TRBJ1-1 | TRBV4-1 | TGCGCCAGCAGCCCCCAAACAGGGGGCCTAAGGACTGAAGCTTTCTTT | CASSPQTGGLRTEAFF
. | . | TRBJ2-1 | TRBV9 | TGTGCCAGCAGCGTAGCTGTTTACAATGAGCAGTTCTTC | CASSVAVYNEQFF
once | . | TRBJ1-1 | TRBV6-5 | TGTGCCAGCAGTTACTCGGGGAACGCTGAAGCTTTCTTT | CASSYSGNAEAFF
. | TRBD1 | TRBJ1-2 | TRBV10-2 | TGCGCCAGCAGCCCAGGGACAGAATATGGCTACACCTTC | CASSPGTEYGYTF
. | . | TRBJ1-5 | TRBV10-3 | TGTGCCATCAAGGGTCAGCCCCAGCATTTT | CAIKGQPQHF
. | . | TRBJ1-3 | TRBV18 | TGTGCCAGCTCACCGGGGTCCGGAAACACCATATATTTT | CASSPGSGNTIYF
. | TRBD2 | TRBJ2-3 | TRBV5-4 | TGTGCCAGCAGCTTACGGGGGGGCCCAGATACGCAGTATTTT | CASSLRGGPDTQYF
. | . | TRBJ2-7 | TRBV13 | TGTGCCAGCAGCTTAGGCCTCTACGAGCAGTACTTC | CASSLGLYEQYF
once | TRBD1 | TRBJ1-2 | TRBV2 | TGTGCCAGCCCCGCGGGACAGGGGTTTGGCTACACCTTC | CASPAGQGFGYTF
. | . | TRBJ2-2 | TRBV15 | TGTGCCACCAGGGGGCGGGGGCCCTTCACCGGGGAGCTGTTTTTT | CATRGRGPFTGELFF
. | TRBD1 | TRBJ1-6 | TRBV15 | TGTGCCACCAGCAGAGACCGGGACAGGGCAGGATCACCCCTCCACTTT | CATSRDRDRAGSPLHF
. | . | TRBJ1-1 | TRBV7-9 | TGTGCCAGCAGCTTAGAGGGGGGCACTGAAGCTTTCTTT | CASSLEGGTEAFF
. | . | TRBJ2-1 | TRBV7-8 | TGTGCCAGCAGCTTAGCGCAACGGGGGGCAGGAAATGAGCAGTTCTTC | CASSLAQRGAGNEQFF
. | . | TRBJ1-3 | TRBV7-2 | TGTGCCAGCAGTCCGATCGGACAGAGCTCTGGAAACACCATATATTTT | CASSPIGQSSGNTIYF
. | . | TRBJ1-5 | TRBV5-5 | TGTGCCAGCAGCTTGGACGGGATTACCAATCAGCCCCAGCATTTT | CASSLDGITNQPQHF
. | TRBD1 | TRBJ1-6 | TRBV6-4 | TGTGCCGGCAGACCCGAACAGGGGGAACGATCACCCCTCCACTTT | CAGRPEQGERSPLHF
. | TRBD2 | TRBJ2-2 | TRBV5-1 | TGCGCCAGCAGCGCAGCGGGGTCGGGCACCGGGGAGCTGTTTTTT | CASSAAGSGTGELFF
. | TRBD2 | TRBJ2-1 | TRBV10-1 | TGCGCCACCCAGCGGGGCGGTAGCGATGAGCAGTTCTTC | CATQRGGSDEQFF
. | . | TRBJ2-3 | TRBV7-9 | TGTGCCAGCAGCCTTTACGCAGGGACAGATACGCAGTATTTT | CASSLYAGTDTQYF
once | TRBD1 | TRBJ1-1 | TRBV10-2 | TGCGCCAGCAGGACAGGGTGGACTGAAGCTTTCTTT | CASRTGWTEAFF
. | . | TRBJ2-4 | TRBV6-6 | TGTGCCAGCAGTTCAACCGGGACCTATACCATTCAGTACTTC | CASSSTGTYTIQYF
few | TRBD2 | TRBJ2-5 | TRBV7-6 | TGTGCCAGCGGCCGATCGAGAAGCGGGGGGCCGGAGACCCAGTACTTC | CASGRSRSGGPETQYF
few | TRBD2 | TRBJ2-5 | TRBV5-4 | TGTGCCAGCAGCTTGGGCGCCCGGGGGGTTGTAAAGACCCAGTACTTC | CASSLGARGVVKTQYF
. | . | TRBJ1-4 | TRBV6-1 | TGTGCCAGCAGTCCCCAGGACGGTTCTTTAGAAAAACTGTTTTTT | CASSPQDGSLEKLFF
once | TRBD2 | TRBJ2-3 | TRBV2 | TGTGCCAGTAAACTAGCGCTCCACACAGATACGCAGTATTTT | CASKLALHTDTQYF
. | . | TRBJ2-2 | TRBV28 | TGTGCCAGCAGTCGACAGCAGAACACCGGGGAGCTGTTTTTT | CASSRQQNTGELFF
. | TRBD1 | TRBJ1-1 | TRBV11-2 | TGTGCCAGCAGCTTTACAGGGGTTGGTACTGAAGCTTTCTTT | CASSFTGVGTEAFF
. | TRBD1 | TRBJ1-6 | TRBV4-3 | TGCGCCAGCAGCCAAGGGGACAGGGATATGGTGGCCCTCCACTTT | CASSQGDRDMVALHF
. | TRBD2 | TRBJ2-3 | TRBV30 | TGTGCCCATAAGCGGGGGGCCGGATCAGATACGCAGTATTTT | CAHKRGAGSDTQYF
. | . | TRBJ2-1 | TRBV6-5 | TGTGCCAGCATGTTATACGATGAGCAGTTCTTC | CASMLYDEQFF
. | . | TRBJ1-2 | TRBV6-4 | TGTGCCAGCAGCCACGGGGGTCTCAATGGCTACACCTTC | CASSHGGLNGYTF
few | . | TRBJ1-2 | TRBV29-1 | TGCAGCGTCACTGGGGGATTCTATGGCTACACCTTC | CSVTGGFYGYTF
. | TRBD1 | TRBJ1-2 | TRBV9 | TGTGCCAGCAGCGTAATAGTAGACAGGGCTGGCTACACCTTC | CASSVIVDRAGYTF
. | . | TRBJ2-7 | TRBV23-1 | TGCGCCAGCAGTCAATTAAGTCGGCAGTTTGGGAGGAAGCAGTACTTC | CASSQLSRQFGRKQYF
. | . | TRBJ1-3 | TRBV5-1 | TGCGCCAGCAGCTTGGGTGATTCCGACTCTGGAAACACCATATATTTT | CASSLGDSDSGNTIYF
. | . | TRBJ1-2 | TRBV11-2 | TGTGCCAGCAGCTTATTGGGGGGCGGCTATGGCTACACCTTC | CASSLLGGGYGYTF
. | TRBD1 | TRBJ1-2 | TRBV11-2 | TGTGCCAGCAGCCCCCGACAGGGGCCATGGGGGACCTTC | CASSPRQGPWGTF
. | . | TRBJ1-1 | TRBV19 | TGTGCCAGTAGTATCGGTCAGGCCGTCACAGAAGCTTTCTTT | CASSIGQAVTEAFF
once | . | TRBJ2-7 | TRBV13 | TGTGCCAGCAGCTTCCGGGGGCCCTACGAGCAGTACTTC | CASSFRGPYEQYF
. | . | TRBJ2-7 | TRBV6-1 | TGTGCCAGCAGTGATAGGGGCAGGCGCCACGAGCAGTACTTC | CASSDRGRRHEQYF
few | . | TRBJ1-2 | TRBV6-5 | TGTGCCACCCGGTCCAATCTTGACTACACCTTC | CATRSNLDYTF
. | . | TRBJ1-4 | TRBV6-5 | TGTGCCAGCAGGCTTAATCCGTGGGGTGAAAAACTGTTTTTT | CASRLNPWGEKLFF
once | TRBD1 | TRBJ1-5 | TRBV6-1 | TGTGCCAGCAGCCCCGGACAGGGAGGAAATCAGCCCCAGCATTTT | CASSPGQGGNQPQHF
. | . | TRBJ1-6 | TRBV19 | TGTGCCAGTAGTACAGCCGTAAATAATTCACCCCTCCACTTT | CASSTAVNNSPLHF
. | . | TRBJ2-7 | TRBV6-1 | TGTGCCAGCAGTGATTTGGGGGAGCAGTACTTC | CASSDLGEQYF
. | TRBD1 | TRBJ1-1 | TRBV11-2 | TGTGCCAGCAGCCAGGACAGGGAGCTAGAAGCTTTCTTT | CASSQDRELEAFF
. | TRBD1 | TRBJ1-4 | TRBV7-9 | TGTGCCAGCAGCTCGACAGGGGGGGAGGCTGAAAAACTGTTTTTT | CASSSTGGEAEKLFF
. | . | TRBJ1-2 | TRBV6-5 | TGTGCCAGCAGTTACCCCGGACAGTATGGCTACACCTTC | CASSYPGQYGYTF
. | . | TRBJ1-6 | TRBV9 | TGTGCCAGCAGCGCGGGGGGGGCTAATTCACCCCTCCACTTT | CASSAGGANSPLHF
. | . | TRBJ1-2 | TRBV5-6 | TGTGCCAGCAGCCCCCTTGGGACCAACTATGATGGCTACACCTTC | CASSPLGTNYDGYTF
. | TRBD1 | TRBJ1-1 | TRBV7-9 | TGTGCCAGCAGCTTAGGAGGGACAGTAAACACTGAAGCTTTCTTT | CASSLGGTVNTEAFF
. | TRBD1 | TRBJ1-1 | TRBV7-2 | TGTGCCAGCAGCATCGACAGGGCGTACACTGAAGCTTTCTTT | CASSIDRAYTEAFF
once | TRBD1 | TRBJ1-1 | TRBV5-5 | TGTGCCAGCAGCTTCACAGGGGACACTGAAGCTTTCTTT | CASSFTGDTEAFF
. | TRBD1 | TRBJ2-7 | TRBV6-5 | TGTGCCAGCAGAACGGACAGGGTAGGCGAGCAGTACTTC | CASRTDRVGEQYF
. | . | TRBJ2-5 | TRBV18 | TGTGCCAGCTCATACCAAGAGACCCAGTACTTC | CASSYQETQYF
. | . | TRBJ2-2 | TRBV6-6 | TGTGCCAGCATCAAACAGAACACCGGGGAGCTGTTTTTT | CASIKQNTGELFF
. | . | TRBJ1-2 | TRBV30 | TGTGCCTGGAGTGTAGGAGGTGGAACCGGCTACACCTTC | CAWSVGGGTGYTF